Each of the 22 T cell receptor beta chains below was sequenced from the same sample in a study of blood T cell repertoires in COVID-19. Profiled with immunoSEQ multiplex PCR; TCRdb holds only in-frame clones, not every one. The table includes 180,000 or so clones, around 85% detected once. The source material was peripheral blood. Receptors were obtained from a woman over 75 with acute or convalescent COVID-19.

This chain connects TRBV3-1 (or the pseudogene TRBV3-2) to TRBJ1-1, with 7 bases that match TRBD1. Germline-derived CDR1 and CDR2 are LGHDT and YNNKEL (reference sequence). V was clipped by 1 base and J by 0 bases; unmatched bases: 5. This CDR3 is built from 16 residues. The CDR3 bases are TGTGCCAGCAGCCAAGGGCAGGGGGGTATGAACACTGAAGCTTTCTTT. It translates to CASSQGQGGMNTEAFF.

The DNA for the CDR3 is TGTGCCAGCAGGAAGACAATCACTAATGAAAAACTGTTTTTT. Translated: CASRKTITNEKLFF. This chain links TRBV6-5 with TRBJ1-4; D unresolved. Trimming removed 6 bases from V and 2 bases from J, with 10 bases in between. The CDR3 runs 14 residues. The germline CDR1 and CDR2 sequences are MNHEY and SVGAGI.

The rearrangement joins TRBV7-2 to TRBJ1-6; TRBD1 might be the D (6 bases). CDR1 and CDR2 from the germline V gene are SGHTA and FQGNSA. The germline V and J ends were trimmed by 1 base and 10 bases, with 14 bases remaining between them. The CDR3 sequence is 15 residues long. The CDR3 is CASSLGSGQSSPLHF. The CDR3 DNA follows: TGTGCCAGCAGCTTAGGCTCAGGACAGAGCTCACCCCTCCACTTT.

The chain joins TRBV6-5 to TRBJ2-7; TRBD1 matches at 9 bases. The germline CDR1 and CDR2 sequences are MNHEY and SVGAGI. The CDR3 sequence is 15 residues long. The ends lost 6 bases at V and 3 bases at J; junction bases unmatched: 9. The CDR3 coding sequence is TGTGCCAGCAGAAGATCGGACAGGGGAAGCTACGAGCAGTACTTC. Its translation is CASRRSDRGSYEQYF.

The CDR3 bases are TGTGCCAGCAACCCAGGACAGAGTCTAGGCTACACCTTC. Amino acids: CASNPGQSLGYTF. V usage is TRBV12-3 or TRBV12-4 and J usage is TRBJ1-2; TRBD1 might be the D (6 bases). Trimming pared 7 bases from V and 8 bases from J, leaving 17 bases between. The CDR3 sequence is 13 residues long.

The table lists this clone with a count of one. The genes are TRBV9 and TRBJ1-1; D is undetermined. The ends were cut back, 0 bases at V and 1 base at J, with 7 bases in the middle. The CDR3 has 14 amino acids. CDR1 SGDLS and CDR2 YYNGEE come from the germline V gene. CDR3 amino acids: CASSVGRENTEAFF. In nucleotides, the CDR3 is TGTGCCAGCAGCGTAGGTCGAGAGAACACTGAAGCTTTCTTT. Together with reference TRBV9 and TRBJ1-1, the CDR3 gives the full variable domain: DSGVTQTPKHLITATGQRVTLRCSPRSGDLSVYWYQQSLDQGLQFLIQYYNGEERAKGNILERFSAQQFPDLHSELNLSSLELGDSALYFCASSVGRENTEAFFGQGTRLTVV.

DNA of the CDR3: TGTGCCAGCAGTTCCCCCGGGACTAGGGCAGACAATGAGCAGTTCTTC. Translated: CASSSPGTRADNEQFF. The J gene is TRBJ2-1, the V gene TRBV27; the match to TRBD2 covers 8 bases. The J segment lost 5 bases and the V segment lost 4 bases, leaving 10 bases of the junction unmatched. The CDR3 length is 16 residues. CDR1 MNHEY and CDR2 SMNVEV come from the germline V gene (reference sequence).

The chain carries TRBV10-3 and TRBJ1-4; 10 positions match TRBD1. The CDR3 length is 15 residues. Unmatched junction bases numbered 1, after V lost 0 bases and J lost 6 bases. CDR1 and CDR2 from the germline V gene are ENHRY and SYGVKD. This chain's CDR3 is CAISESGQGDEKLFF. The CDR3 DNA sequence: TGTGCCATCAGTGAGTCCGGACAGGGGGATGAAAAACTGTTTTTT.

This chain uses TRBV7-9 with TRBJ2-3; 8 bases line up with TRBD2. This CDR3 has 15 amino acids. Trimming removed 4 bases from V and 2 bases from J; junction bases left unmatched: 5. The V gene's germline CDR1 is SEHNR and CDR2 FQNEAQ (reference sequence). Here the CDR3 reads CASSSRLANTDTQYF. The CDR3 DNA follows: TGTGCCAGCAGCTCGCGACTAGCGAACACAGATACGCAGTATTTT.

This clone was seen a few times. V and J are TRBV6-6 and TRBJ1-3; TRBD1 matches at 7 bases. Germline trimming cut 8 bases from V and 4 bases from J; bases unmatched to any gene: 11. The CDR3 extends over 15 amino acids. From germline, CDR1 is MNHNY and CDR2 SVGAGI (reference sequence). CDR3 in DNA: TGTGCCAGCCGCGCGACCGCGACAGGGGGAAACACCATATATTTT. It yields the protein CASRATATGGNTIYF.

The gene calls are TRBV12-5 and TRBJ1-6; 7 positions match TRBD1. Germline lookup yields CDR1 LGHNT and CDR2 FRNRAP. Unmatched junction bases numbered 7, after V lost 7 bases and J lost 7 bases. The length of the CDR3 is 14 residues. The CDR3 sequence is CASAISGGNSPLHF. CDR3 in DNA: TGTGCTAGTGCCATTTCAGGGGGAAATTCACCCCTCCACTTT.

The rearrangement links TRBV27 to TRBJ1-2; D might be TRBD1 (5 bases). Germline-derived CDR1 and CDR2 are MNHEY and SMNVEV (reference sequence). V was cut by 7 bases and J by 8 bases, with 26 bases left in between. This CDR3 contains 16 residues. CDR3 DNA sequence: TGTGCCAGCAACCCCCTGGGGCTTCGAGGCGACGTAGGCTACACCTTC. This translates into CASNPLGLRGDVGYTF.

This clone was recorded a few times. The chain uses TRBV11-2 and TRBJ2-7, with a possible D match to TRBD2 (7 bases). Deletions cut 11 bases from V and 0 bases from J, with 23 bases between. The CDR3 length is 16 residues. In germline, CDR1 is SGHAT, CDR2 FQNNGV. In DNA form, the CDR3 reads TGTGCCTCCACACTCCTGGGGGGGCGAACCTCCTACGAGCAGTACTTC. Its translation: CASTLLGGRTSYEQYF.

The rearrangement joins TRBV5-1 to TRBJ2-5; TRBD1 is a possible D gene (8 bases). The CDR3 spans 14 residues. CDR1 and CDR2 from the germline V gene are SGHRS and YFSETQ. Trimming cost V 5 bases and J 4 bases, with 15 bases left between them. CDR3: CASSSQGGRETQYF. The CDR3 DNA reads as TGCGCCAGCAGTTCACAGGGGGGGCGAGAGACCCAGTACTTC.

The chain carries TRBV4-3 and TRBJ2-3; 11 nucleotides line up with TRBD2. This CDR3 comprises 16 residues. Germline CDR1 reads LGHNA; CDR2 reads YSLEER. Trimming at V came to 2 bases and at J to 0 bases, leaving 1 base not matched to a gene. Here the CDR3 reads CASSQLAGGSTDTQYF. The CDR3 coding sequence is TGCGCCAGCAGCCAACTAGCGGGGGGTAGCACAGATACGCAGTATTTT.

In this sample, this clone turned up once. The chain combines TRBV20-1 with TRBJ2-7; TRBD2 agrees at 7 bases. The J segment lost 0 bases and the V segment lost 3 bases, leaving 8 bases of the junction unmatched. Germline CDR1 is DFQATT and CDR2 is SNEGSKA (reference sequence). The CDR3 is 15 residues long. CDR3 loop: CSASKGGGSSYEQYF. The CDR3 nucleotides are TGCAGTGCTAGTAAGGGCGGCGGGAGCTCCTACGAGCAGTACTTC.

Only a few counts were recorded for this clone. The chain links TRBV9 to TRBJ2-7, with D perhaps matching TRBD2 (6 bases). The V and J ends lost 4 bases and 5 bases respectively, with 19 bases between them. Germline assignment: CDR1 SGDLS and CDR2 YYNGEE. The CDR3 sequence is 15 residues long. CDR3 coding DNA: TGTGCCAGCAGCCCAACCGACAGCGCGGGGAACGAGCAGTACTTC. Translation gives CASSPTDSAGNEQYF.

This clone has only one observation. CDR3 loop: CASSTTRVVGANVLTF. CDR3 in DNA: TGTGCCAGCAGCACGACCAGGGTTGTTGGGGCCAACGTCCTGACTTTC. The chain recombines TRBV5-6 with TRBJ2-6; D is possibly TRBD1 (5 bases). Deletions cut 4 bases from V and 3 bases from J, with 14 bases between. Germline V gene data show CDR1 as SGHDT and CDR2 as YYEEEE. The CDR3 is made up of 16 amino acids.

The chain links TRBV27 to TRBJ1-5, with D unclear. Germline loops: CDR1 MNHEY, CDR2 SMNVEV (reference sequence). The CDR3 loop spans 13 amino acids. Trimming shortened V by 5 bases and J by 0 bases, and 5 bases separated the two germline ends. CDR3 DNA: TGTGCCAGCAGTCATAGTAGCAATCAGCCCCAGCATTTT. Translating it yields CASSHSSNQPQHF.

The chain has TRBV30 and TRBJ1-2; D is unresolved. With 4 bases removed from V and 1 base from J, the gap between germline ends came to 19 bases. Germline lookup yields CDR1 GTSNPN and CDR2 SVGIG (reference sequence). The CDR3 covers 16 residues. The CDR3 DNA follows: TGTGCCTGGAACAAGTTGGTTCCACTATTTAACTATGGCTACACCTTC. Translating it yields CAWNKLVPLFNYGYTF.

This clone was picked up one time. The J gene is TRBJ2-3, the V gene TRBV7-2, with 7 bases lining up with TRBD2. CDR3 length: 16 amino acids. The V gene end was trimmed by 5 bases and the J gene end by 4 bases; junction bases not matched to a gene: 12. Germline-derived CDR1 and CDR2 are SGHTA and FQGNSA. The CDR3: CASSPLGAGVADTQYF. DNA of the CDR3: TGTGCCAGCAGCCCCCTAGGGGCGGGAGTGGCAGATACGCAGTATTTT.

At least ten counts were recorded for this clone. V gene TRBV2 combines with J gene TRBJ1-2; 8 bases are a match to TRBD1. The CDR3 length is 12 residues. The junction had 8 bases not matched to a gene; V was cut back by 9 bases and J by 8 bases. Germline CDR1 SNHLY, CDR2 FYNNEI. The CDR3 region has the DNA TGTGCCAGGCAGGGGGCCGGGAGAGGCTACACCTTC. Protein: CARQGAGRGYTF.